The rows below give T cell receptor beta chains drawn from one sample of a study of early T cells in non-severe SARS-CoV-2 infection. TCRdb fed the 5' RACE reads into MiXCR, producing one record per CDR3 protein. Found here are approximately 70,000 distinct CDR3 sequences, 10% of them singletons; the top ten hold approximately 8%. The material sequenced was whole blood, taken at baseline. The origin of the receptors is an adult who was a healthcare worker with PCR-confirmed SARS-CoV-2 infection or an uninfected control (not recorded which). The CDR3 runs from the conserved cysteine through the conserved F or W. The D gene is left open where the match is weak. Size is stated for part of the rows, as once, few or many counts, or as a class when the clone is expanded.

CSARLAGGENIQYF,TGCAGTGCTAGACTAGCGGGGGGAGAAAACATTCAGTACTTC,TRBJ2-4,NA,TRBV20-1,TRBD2
CASSEGLHNQPQHF,TGTGCCAGCAGTGAAGGACTCCACAATCAGCCCCAGCATTTT,TRBJ1-5,many,TRBV6-1,NA
CASSRGGQDIQYF,TGTGCCAGCAGCCGAGGGGGACAGGACATTCAGTACTTC,TRBJ2-4,few,TRBV3-1,TRBD1
CASRGPSYTSGEQFF,TGTGCCAGCAGGGGTCCCAGCTATACCTCTGGTGAGCAGTTCTTC,TRBJ2-1,many,TRBV25-1,NA
CSVGQTGPEAFF,TGCAGCGTTGGTCAGACAGGACCTGAAGCTTTCTTT,TRBJ1-1,many,TRBV29-1,NA
CASMGGYAGANVLTF,TGTGCCAGCATGGGTGGATACGCTGGGGCCAACGTCCTGACTTTC,TRBJ2-6,many,TRBV6-5,NA
CALAARGTPGSYEQYF,TGCGCCCTAGCGGCACGCGGGACTCCGGGCTCCTACGAGCAGTACTTC,TRBJ2-7,few,TRBV10-1,TRBD2
CASSITDRVGTDTQYF,TGTGCCAGCAGCATAACAGACAGGGTTGGCACAGATACGCAGTATTTT,TRBJ2-3,many,TRBV7-9,TRBD1
CSARDPGGGPVYNEQFF,TGCAGTGCTAGAGATCCGGGGGGCGGGCCCGTCTACAATGAGCAGTTCTTC,TRBJ2-1,NA,TRBV20-1,NA
CASSPHSGDTQYF,TGTGCCAGCAGTCCCCACTCGGGAGATACGCAGTATTTT,TRBJ2-3,many,TRBV12-3/TRBV12-4,NA
CSAGGRTDTQYF,TGCAGCGCGGGGGGGAGGACAGATACGCAGTATTTT,TRBJ2-3,many,TRBV29-1,TRBD2
CSVGTGRNEQYF,TGCAGCGTTGGGACAGGGAGGAACGAGCAGTACTTC,TRBJ2-7,NA,TRBV29-1,TRBD1
CASTLQPTGAAFF,TGTGCCAGCACCCTGCAGCCGACAGGGGCCGCTTTCTTT,TRBJ1-1,few,TRBV7-9,TRBD1
CASSLNPMRSYNEQFF,TGCGCCAGCAGCTTGAACCCTATGCGCTCCTACAATGAGCAGTTCTTC,TRBJ2-1,few,TRBV5-1,NA
CASSRGQYNEQFF,TGTGCCAGCAGTAGGGGACAATACAATGAGCAGTTCTTC,TRBJ2-1,few,TRBV6-5,NA